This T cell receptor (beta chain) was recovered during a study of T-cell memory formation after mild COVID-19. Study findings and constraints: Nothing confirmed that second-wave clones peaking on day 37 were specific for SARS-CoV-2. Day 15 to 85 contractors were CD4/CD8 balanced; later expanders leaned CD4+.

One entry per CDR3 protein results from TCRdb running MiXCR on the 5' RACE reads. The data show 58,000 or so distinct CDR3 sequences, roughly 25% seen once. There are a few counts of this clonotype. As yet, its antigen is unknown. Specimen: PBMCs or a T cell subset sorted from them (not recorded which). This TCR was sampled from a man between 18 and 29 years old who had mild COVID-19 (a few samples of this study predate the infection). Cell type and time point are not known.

The CDR3 DNA sequence: TGTGCCAGCAGCCCATGGACTAGCGGGGGGAATACAGATACGCAGTATTTT. This translates into CASSPWTSGGNTDTQYF. The gene calls are TRBV7-2 and TRBJ2-3; 14 positions agree with TRBD2. J was trimmed by 3 bases and V by 5 bases; bases with no gene match: 7. The germline CDR1 and CDR2 sequences are SGHTA and FQGNSA. The CDR3 is made up of 17 amino acids. The variable domain in full, with the rest retrieved from reference TRBV7-2 and TRBJ2-3, is GAGVSQSPSNKVTEKGKDVELRCDPISGHTALYWYRQSLGQGLEFLIYFQGNSAPDKSGLPSDRFSAERTGGSVSTLTIQRTQQEDSAVYLCASSPWTSGGNTDTQYFGPGTRLTVL.